This T cell receptor beta chain was observed in a study of metastatic and nonmetastatic thyroid tumors. Study as a whole: Repertoires from blood and tumor or nodule tissue of malignant and benign thyroid patients were compared.

Germline-derived CDR1 and CDR2 are SGHAT and FQNNGV. Unmatched junction bases numbered 14, after V lost 3 bases and J lost 7 bases. The CDR3 consists of 18 residues. Study-wide results and limits: Reports indicated that malignant thyroid tumors showed significantly higher TCR beta diversity than benign nodules did, in blood and tumor.

TCRdb reanalyzed the PCR reads via MiXCR. The sample lists 32,000 or so clones; 20% were seen once. Remarks on this clone: Its antigen is unidentified.

No patient had received any treatment before thyroid surgery. Sequenced input: blood. The clonotype was recovered from a female donor with papillary thyroid cancer or a benign thyroid nodule (not recorded which). Some clones in this sample may be carry-over from other donors' samples. The chain uses TRBV11-2 and TRBJ2-1; 11 positions agree with TRBD1. The CDR3 DNA sequence: TGTGCCAGCAGCTTTTCCCCGGCCCGGACAGGGGGCCGGAATGAGCAGTTCTTC. Residues: CASSFSPARTGGRNEQFF.